The clone carrying this T cell receptor beta chain occurred a few times. Its matching antigen is unknown. MiXCR, run by TCRdb on the 5' RACE reads, gives a single entry per CDR3 protein. The repertoire consists of roughly 450,000 distinct CDR3 sequences, with more than 15% occurring once and the leading ten covering about 22%. This sample is part of a study of T-cell memory formation after mild COVID-19. Across the study: The two donors had largely donor-specific TCR clusters. Whole-study results and caveats: Whether day 37 second-wave clones are SARS-CoV-2-specific was not confirmed. Contracting clones from day 15 to 85 showed balanced CD4/CD8; later expanders favored CD4+.

Trimming removed 5 bases at V and 0 bases at J, with 14 bases between. This CDR3 has 17 residues. Material for sequencing was PBMCs or a T cell subset sorted from them (not recorded which). This TCR was sampled from a man between 18 and 35 years old who had mild COVID-19 (a few samples of this study predate the infection). Cell type and time point are not known. The V call is TRBV12-3 or TRBV12-4, the J call TRBJ1-6; D gene uncertain. CDR3 sequence: CASSRRTSSSYNSPLHF. DNA of the CDR3: TGTGCCAGCAGTAGGAGGACGAGCAGCTCCTATAATTCACCCCTCCACTTT.